Listed here is a single T cell receptor (beta chain). Source study methods: Amplifying reference gene primers gave estimates of nucleated cell counts. TCRdb's table, derived via immunoSEQ multiplex PCR, lists solely in-frame clones and lacks some. Clone size and the V and J calls come from that table; the DNA yielded D and trimming. The profile shows about 160,000 clones, roughly 74% of them singletons. The data originate from a study of blood T cell repertoires in COVID-19. Study at large: The study drew acute and convalescent COVID-19 samples from the United States, Italy and Spain. PBMCs, B-cell-depleted T cells, or T cells provided the cDNA or gDNA that made up the material.

Trimming removed 8 bases from V and 4 bases from J; junction bases left unmatched: 3. CDR3 size: 14 residues. Germline V gene data show CDR1 as SGHTA and CDR2 as FQGNSA. Sequenced input: peripheral blood. This receptor was identified in a woman of 80 years or more with acute or convalescent COVID-19. The chain is built from TRBV7-2 and TRBJ2-5, with 14 bases that match TRBD2. The CDR3 region is CASEGLAGAETQYF. CDR3 coding DNA: TGTGCCAGCGAGGGACTAGCGGGAGCAGAGACCCAGTACTTC.